These T cell receptor beta chains were read from a single sample in a study of cytomegalovirus exposure and HLA in healthy donors. Method: immunoSEQ multiplex PCR; TCRdb's copy keeps in-frame clones and lacks some. The data contain 150,000 to 200,000 clones, roughly 80% of them singletons. The sample comprised PBMCs. The receptors shown here come from a young man in good health and CMV-seronegative. Both conserved end residues are part of each CDR3. The D gene is left open where the match is weak. Expanded clones are given a class, and other clones once, few, many or no size at all.

>-|TRBD1|TRBV15|TRBJ2-7
TGTGCCACCAGCAGAGATCAGGGGGCAGAGCAGTACTTC
CATSRDQGAEQYF
>-|-|TRBV5-5|TRBJ1-1
TGTGCCAGCAGCTCGACTCGTTCCCCTGCTTTCTTT
CASSSTRSPAFF
>many|TRBD2|TRBV6-4|TRBJ2-3
TGTGCCAGCAGTCCGCGGACTAGCGAACCCACAGATACGCAGTATTTT
CASSPRTSEPTDTQYF
>once|TRBD1|TRBV6-1|TRBJ1-2
TGTGCCAGCAGTCCCAGACAGGGGGCTAACTATGGCTACACCTTC
CASSPRQGANYGYTF
>-|-|TRBV2|TRBJ1-5
TGTGCCAGCAGTGCCTCCGGCAATCAGCCCCAGCATTTT
CASSASGNQPQHF
>-|-|TRBV7-8|TRBJ2-7
TGTGCCAGCAGCTCTCACCTTTCGCAGAGGAGCTCCTACGAGCAGTACTTC
CASSSHLSQRSSYEQYF
>-|-|TRBV6-1|TRBJ1-5
TGTGCCAGCAGTGAAGGAAACAGGAATCAGCCCCAGCATTTT
CASSEGNRNQPQHF
>-|TRBD2|TRBV15|TRBJ2-7
TGTGCCACCAGCGAGTGGGAGGGAACCTCCTACGAGCAGTACTTC
CATSEWEGTSYEQYF
>-|-|TRBV2|TRBJ1-6
TGTGCCAGCATGGGCGGGAGCTCCTATAATTCACCCCTCCACTTT
CASMGGSSYNSPLHF
>-|TRBD2|TRBV7-2|TRBJ2-7
TGTGCCCCACCCTCCCTGACTAGCGGAGATTACGAGCAGTACTTC
CAPPSLTSGDYEQYF
>-|TRBD2|TRBV19|TRBJ2-7
TGTGCCAGTGGACCAGTAGCGGGACCCTACGAGCAGTACTTC
CASGPVAGPYEQYF
>-|-|TRBV5-1|TRBJ2-4
TGCGCCAGCAGCTTGGCAGAGGTAGCCAAAAACATTCAGTACTTC
CASSLAEVAKNIQYF
>-|-|TRBV7-9|TRBJ1-1
TGCGCCAGCAGCCACAGTCGGGGAAAAGCTACTGAAGCTTTCTTT
CASSHSRGKATEAFF
>-|TRBD1|TRBV6-1|TRBJ1-5
TGTGCCAGCAGTGAAGAGGTGACAGGGCGTCAGCCCCAGCATTTT
CASSEEVTGRQPQHF
>-|-|TRBV10-3|TRBJ1-5
TGTGCCATCAGTCGAAACATTTCCAATCAGCCCCAGCATTTT
CAISRNISNQPQHF
>-|-|TRBV2|TRBJ2-3
TGTGCCAGCAAGAAAGGGGGGGCCACAGATACGCAGTATTTT
CASKKGGATDTQYF
>-|-|TRBV7-9|TRBJ2-7
TGTTCCAGCAGCACAGGGCCATCCTACGAGCAGTACTTC
CSSSTGPSYEQYF
>-|-|TRBV27|TRBJ2-5
TGTGCCAGCGGTTGGACGGACAGTCAAGAGACCCAGTACTTC
CASGWTDSQETQYF
>-|-|TRBV4-3|TRBJ2-2
TGCGCCAGCAGCTTAGATGTATCGAACACCGGGGAGCTGTTTTTT
CASSLDVSNTGELFF
>once|-|TRBV4-1|TRBJ1-5
TGCGCCAGCAGCCAAGTGTCTTGGGCGATCGGTCAGCCCCAGCATTTT
CASSQVSWAIGQPQHF
>-|TRBD1|TRBV7-9|TRBJ2-7
TGTGCCAGCAGCTGGGGACAGGGATCCTACGAGCAGTACTTC
CASSWGQGSYEQYF
>once|TRBD1|TRBV7-9|TRBJ2-2
TGTTCCAGCAGCTTAAGGAGAAGCCGCGACAGGGACACCGGGGAGCTGTTTTTT
CSSSLRRSRDRDTGELFF
>-|TRBD1|TRBV6-5|TRBJ1-6
TGTGCCAGCAGTCGGACCGGGACAGATAATTCACCCCTCCACTTT
CASSRTGTDNSPLHF
>few|-|TRBV5-4|TRBJ2-6
TGTGCCAGCAATCCCCGAGGGTCTGGGGCCAACGTCCTGACTTTC
CASNPRGSGANVLTF
>few|-|TRBV5-1|TRBJ1-4
TGCGCCAGCAGCACCGGGAGAACTAATGAAAAACTGTTTTTT
CASSTGRTNEKLFF
>-|-|TRBV7-9|TRBJ2-5
TGTGCCAGCAGCAGGAGGCGTCTCCGGGCGGCCCAAGAGACCCAGTACTTC
CASSRRRLRAAQETQYF
>-|TRBD1|TRBV6-1|TRBJ2-5
TGTGCCAGCAGTGAACAGGGGGCCCAAGAGACCCAGTACTTC
CASSEQGAQETQYF
>-|TRBD1|TRBV4-2|TRBJ2-1
TGTGCCAGCAGCCAGACAGGGGGCGAGTACAATGAGCAGTTCTTC
CASSQTGGEYNEQFF
>-|-|TRBV5-1|TRBJ2-7
TGCGCCAGCAGCTTGCCAGAAGCGGCCTCCTACGAGCAGTACTTC
CASSLPEAASYEQYF